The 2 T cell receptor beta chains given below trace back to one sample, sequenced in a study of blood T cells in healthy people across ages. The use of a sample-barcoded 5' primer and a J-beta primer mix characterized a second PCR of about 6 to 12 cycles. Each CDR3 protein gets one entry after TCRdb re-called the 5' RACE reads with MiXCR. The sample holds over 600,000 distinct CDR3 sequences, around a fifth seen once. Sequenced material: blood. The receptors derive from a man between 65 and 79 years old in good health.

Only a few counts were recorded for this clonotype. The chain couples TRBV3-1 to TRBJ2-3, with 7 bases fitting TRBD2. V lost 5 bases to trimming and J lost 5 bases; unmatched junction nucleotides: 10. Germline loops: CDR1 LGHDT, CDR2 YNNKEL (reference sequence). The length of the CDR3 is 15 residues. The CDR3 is CASSSVGGLVDTQYF. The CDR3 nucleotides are TGTGCCAGCAGCTCGGTGGGAGGGTTGGTAGATACGCAGTATTTT.

CDR3: CASSLTGVGTDTQYF. DNA for the CDR3: TGTGCCAGCAGCTTAACAGGGGTCGGCACAGATACGCAGTATTTT. The V call is TRBV7-9, the J call TRBJ2-3; 7 bases match TRBD1. V trimming: 2 bases; J trimming: 1 base; junction bases outside the gene matches: 3. The length of the CDR3 is 15 residues. Looked up from germline, CDR1 is SEHNR and CDR2 is FQNEAQ (reference sequence).